This passage covers 29 T cell receptor beta chains from one sample sequenced in a study of cytomegalovirus exposure and HLA in healthy donors. The study ran its PCR with 60 Vbeta and 13 Jbeta primers. Profiled with immunoSEQ multiplex PCR; TCRdb holds only in-frame clones, not every one. The sample data list about 120,000 clones. Sequenced sample: PBMCs. Every receptor here comes from a man aged 25 to 40 in good health and CMV-seronegative.

This chain uses TRBV5-1 with TRBJ2-5, with D possibly being TRBD1 (6 bases). Germline-derived CDR1 and CDR2 are SGHRS and YFSETQ. This CDR3 has 15 amino acids. V lost 4 bases, J lost 4 bases, and 17 bases lay in between. CDR3 sequence: CASSPRGILLETQYF. In DNA form, the CDR3 reads TGCGCCAGCAGCCCTAGGGGGATTCTCTTAGAGACCCAGTACTTC.

The chain's CDR3 is CASSLYPPKTGGTYEQYF. In DNA form, the CDR3 reads TGCGCCAGCAGCTTATACCCTCCTAAGACAGGGGGGACCTACGAGCAGTACTTC. The V call is TRBV5-1, the J call TRBJ2-7; 9 bases fit TRBD1. CDR1 and CDR2 from the germline V gene are SGHRS and YFSETQ. This CDR3 has 18 residues. J lost 2 bases, V lost 2 bases, and 14 bases had no gene match.

The genes are TRBV6-1 and TRBJ2-7; maybe TRBD1 (6 bases). Per the germline V gene, CDR1 is MNHNS and CDR2 is SASEGT. The CDR3 has 15 amino acids. V dropped 1 base and J dropped 7 bases, with 17 bases sitting between them. In DNA, the CDR3 is TGTGCCAGCAGTGAAGATGGGGGCCGGTTGTATGAGCAGTACTTC. It specifies CASSEDGGRLYEQYF.

The V call is TRBV28, the J call TRBJ2-6; a possible D gene is TRBD2 (6 bases). This CDR3 comprises 15 residues. V dropped 3 bases and J dropped 2 bases, with 8 bases sitting between them. Germline V gives CDR1 MDHEN, CDR2 SYDVKM. CDR3 nucleotide sequence: TGTGCCAGCAGTTTTTGGGGGGCTGGGGCCAACGTCCTGACTTTC. The encoded protein is CASSFWGAGANVLTF.

The CDR3 DNA follows: TGTGCCAGCAGCGGCAGGGGCTACTCTGGAAACACCATATATTTT. As protein: CASSGRGYSGNTIYF. The chain couples TRBV9 to TRBJ1-3; tentatively, D is TRBD1 (6 bases). Between the trimmed V and J ends, which lost 3 bases and 0 bases, there was a span of 10 bases. Germline CDR1 SGDLS, CDR2 YYNGEE. CDR3 length: 15 amino acids.

This rearrangement joins TRBV29-1 to TRBJ1-3; D ambiguous. This CDR3 comprises 14 residues. Looked up from germline, CDR1 is SQVTM and CDR2 is ANQGSEA. V dropped 5 bases and J dropped 0 bases, with 11 bases sitting between them. In nucleotides, the CDR3 is TGCAGCGTTCTAGGTGATTACTCTGGAAACACCATATATTTT. This gives the protein CSVLGDYSGNTIYF.

The chain links TRBV4-3 to TRBJ1-6; the D is unclear. The CDR3 has 15 amino acids. Between the trimmed V and J ends, which lost 3 bases and 0 bases, there was a span of 6 bases. CDR1 is LGHNA and CDR2 is YSLEER in the germline V gene. DNA of the CDR3: TGCGCCAGCAGCCAGACTAGCTCCTATAATTCACCCCTCCACTTT. Translation: CASSQTSSYNSPLHF.

The rearrangement joins TRBV4-1 to TRBJ2-2; D unclear. Germline V gene data show CDR1 as MGHRA and CDR2 as YSYEKL. V was pared by 3 bases and J by 1 base, with 6 bases between. CDR3 size: 14 residues. CDR3 residues: CASSHFLNTGELFF. The DNA for the CDR3 is TGCGCCAGCAGCCATTTCCTGAACACCGGGGAGCTGTTTTTT.

V usage is TRBV2 and J usage is TRBJ1-4; D perhaps matches TRBD1 (5 bases). Germline CDR1 is SNHLY and CDR2 is FYNNEI. Trimming removed 7 bases at V and 4 bases at J, with 13 bases between. CDR3 size: 14 residues. This chain's CDR3 is CASTLTDHNEKLFF. For the CDR3, the DNA is TGTGCCAGCACTTTGACAGACCATAATGAAAAACTGTTTTTT.

This sequence joins TRBV7-3 and TRBJ2-1; TRBD2 matches 14 bases. After removal of 0 bases from V and 11 bases from J, the junction contained 6 bases not matched to a gene. This CDR3 is built from 16 residues. Germline values: CDR1 SGHTA, CDR2 FQGTGA. CDR3 sequence reads: CASSLTSGLAGGQQFF. In nucleotides, the CDR3 is TGTGCCAGCAGCTTAACCTCCGGACTAGCGGGGGGACAGCAGTTCTTC.

The chain recombines TRBV7-2 with TRBJ1-5; D ambiguous. Between the trimmed V and J ends, which lost 2 bases and 6 bases, there was a span of 11 bases. There are 14 residues in the CDR3. In germline, CDR1 is SGHTA, CDR2 FQGNSA. The DNA for the CDR3 is TGTGCCAGCAGCTTAAGCGGGGAGGCTCAGCCCCAGCATTTT. It specifies CASSLSGEAQPQHF. The full variable domain, completed using reference TRBV7-2 and TRBJ1-5, is GAGVSQSPSNKVTEKGKDVELRCDPISGHTALYWYRQSLGQGLEFLIYFQGNSAPDKSGLPSDRFSAERTGGSVSTLTIQRTQQEDSAVYLCASSLSGEAQPQHFGDGTRLSIL.

This sequence joins TRBV5-6 and TRBJ1-6, with D unresolved. The germline gives CDR1 SGHDT, CDR2 YYEEEE. The CDR3 has 14 residues. V gave up 6 bases and J gave up 7 bases, with 14 bases separating them. In nucleotides, the CDR3 is TGTGCCAGCACCACCCCTAGCGGGAATTCACCCCTCCACTTT. As protein: CASTTPSGNSPLHF.

CDR3 nucleotide sequence: TGTGCCAGCAGCCCAGCCTACGAGCAGTACTTC. It translates to CASSPAYEQYF. The rearrangement uses TRBV7-9 and TRBJ2-7; D uncertain. V lost 5 bases and J lost 2, with 4 bases in between. From germline, CDR1 is SEHNR and CDR2 FQNEAQ (reference sequence). This CDR3 has 11 amino acids.

The genes are TRBV7-9 and TRBJ2-5; 10 bases agree with TRBD2. Germline values: CDR1 SEHNR, CDR2 FQNEAQ (reference sequence). V lost 7 bases and J lost 3; bases outside the gene matches: 5. The CDR3 extends over 14 amino acids. CDR3 DNA sequence: TGTGCCAGCACCTTCAGCGGGGGGGAAGAGACCCAGTACTTC. It encodes CASTFSGGEETQYF.

This chain connects TRBV18 to TRBJ2-2; tentative D call: TRBD1 (6 bases). V lost 3 bases, J lost 5 bases, and 16 bases lay in between. The CDR3 length is 16 residues. In germline, CDR1 is KGHSH, CDR2 LQKENI. For the CDR3, the DNA is TGTGCCAGCTCACCCTCCTACTTGGGGGCGACCGGGGAGCTGTTTTTT. Translating gives CASSPSYLGATGELFF.

The chain joins TRBV5-6 to TRBJ2-7; TRBD1 matches at 8 bases. V was clipped by 3 bases and J by 3 bases; unmatched bases: 8. CDR1 SGHDT and CDR2 YYEEEE come from the germline V gene. The CDR3 length is 15 residues. DNA of the CDR3: TGTGCCAGCAGCTCCGGGACAGGTATACTCTACGAGCAGTACTTC. It specifies CASSSGTGILYEQYF.

The J gene is TRBJ1-2, the V gene TRBV7-2; perhaps TRBD1 as D (6 bases). The CDR3 runs to 16 residues. CDR1 and CDR2 (germline): SGHTA, FQGNSA. Trimming took off 3 bases at V and 4 bases at J, with 18 bases between the two ends. The CDR3 protein is CASSLQLGALVYGYTF. The CDR3 DNA is TGTGCCAGCAGCTTGCAACTGGGGGCCTTAGTCTATGGCTACACCTTC.

The rearrangement joins TRBV19 to TRBJ1-5; D not resolved. In germline, CDR1 is LNHDA, CDR2 SQIVND (reference sequence). The V end was cut by 4 bases, the J end by 6 bases, with 16 bases between. The CDR3 runs 15 residues. The CDR3 here is CASSTPGKAGQPQHF. CDR3 coding DNA: TGTGCCAGTAGTACCCCGGGAAAAGCGGGTCAGCCCCAGCATTTT.

V and J are TRBV6-6 and TRBJ1-2, with no clear D. V was pared by 4 bases and J by 4 bases, with 7 bases between. Germline V gene sequence: CDR1 MNHNY, CDR2 SVGAGI (reference sequence). This CDR3 has 12 residues. The CDR3 DNA sequence: TGTGCCAGCAGTTCCCCGGGCTATGGCTACACCTTC. This codes for CASSSPGYGYTF.

The V gene is TRBV10-3, the J gene TRBJ2-5; 12 bases agree with TRBD2. The CDR3 covers 14 residues. The V gene's germline CDR1 is ENHRY and CDR2 SYGVKD. V lost 10 bases and J lost 5; bases outside the gene matches: 8. CDR3 nucleotides: TGTGCCACCCAGACTAGCGGGGGACTGGAGACCCAGTACTTC. It translates to CATQTSGGLETQYF.

The chain joins TRBV6-6 to TRBJ2-7, with 7 nucleotides matching TRBD1. The trim removed 5 bases at V and 7 bases at J, leaving 5 bases unmatched. The germline gives CDR1 MNHNY, CDR2 SVGAGI (reference sequence). The CDR3 extends over 12 amino acids. The CDR3 is CASSPTGWEQYF. The CDR3 DNA is TGTGCCAGCAGTCCGACAGGGTGGGAGCAGTACTTC.

The chain uses TRBV18 and TRBJ2-1; D is uncertain. There are 12 residues in the CDR3. Looked up from germline, CDR1 is KGHSH and CDR2 is LQKENI. The germline V and J ends were trimmed by 5 bases and 7 bases, with 9 bases remaining between them. The CDR3 reads CASSTTRNEQFF. The CDR3 bases are TGTGCCAGCTCAACTACCCGGAATGAGCAGTTCTTC. The variable domain in full, completed from reference TRBV18 and TRBJ2-1, reads NAGVMQNPRHLVRRRGQEARLRCSPMKGHSHVYWYRQLPEEGLKFMVYLQKENIIDESGMPKERFSAEFPKEGPSILRIQQVVRGDSAAYFCASSTTRNEQFFGPGTRLTVL.

V and J are TRBV12-5 and TRBJ2-2; D is perhaps TRBD1 (6 bases). Germline V CDR1 and CDR2: LGHNT, FRNRAP. This CDR3 is built from 18 residues. With 2 bases removed from V and 6 bases from J, the gap between germline ends came to 22 bases. CDR3: CASGLPPWTAQRPGELFF. DNA for the CDR3: TGTGCTAGTGGTTTGCCTCCCTGGACAGCTCAACGACCCGGGGAGCTGTTTTTT.

The rearrangement joins TRBV30 to TRBJ1-1; D uncertain. Trimming shortened V by 5 bases and J by 6 bases, and 19 bases separated the two germline ends. Germline CDR1 and CDR2: GTSNPN and SVGIG (reference sequence). This CDR3 has 14 residues. DNA for the CDR3: TGTGCCTGGGCCTCCATGAGACTCATGGCTGAAGCTTTCTTT. It specifies CAWASMRLMAEAFF.

This chain links TRBV7-9 with TRBJ1-1, with D perhaps TRBD1 (5 bases). The CDR3 is made up of 16 amino acids. CDR1 is SEHNR and CDR2 is FQNEAQ in the germline V gene (reference sequence). Between the trimmed V and J ends, which lost 8 bases and 1 base, there was a span of 20 bases. This chain's CDR3 is CASSPSRGLANTEAFF. In DNA, the CDR3 is TGTGCCAGCTCTCCATCAAGGGGCCTTGCGAACACTGAAGCTTTCTTT. Complete variable domain (other parts from reference TRBV7-9 and TRBJ1-1): DTGVSQNPRHKITKRGQNVTFRCDPISEHNRLYWYRQTLGQGPEFLTYFQNEAQLEKSRLLSDRFSAERPKGSFSTLEIQRTEQGDSAMYLCASSPSRGLANTEAFFGQGTRLTVV.

This sequence joins TRBV7-2 and TRBJ2-1; 9 bases line up with TRBD1. From germline, CDR1 is SGHTA and CDR2 FQGNSA. Germline trimming cut 5 bases from V and 0 bases from J; bases unmatched to any gene: 2. The CDR3 runs to 15 residues. CDR3 coding DNA: TGTGCCAGCAGCATGGACAGGGGCTCCTACAATGAGCAGTTCTTC. Amino acid sequence: CASSMDRGSYNEQFF.

The CDR3 sequence: CASSQDPPVPQNIQYF. CDR3 in DNA: TGTGCCAGCAGCCAAGATCCCCCGGTTCCCCAAAACATTCAGTACTTC. The chain links TRBV14 to TRBJ2-4; D not resolved. The V and J ends lost 0 bases and 5 bases respectively, with 14 bases between them. This CDR3 has 16 residues. Looked up from germline, CDR1 is SGHDN and CDR2 is FVKESK.

V usage is TRBV5-1 and J usage is TRBJ2-5, with D unclear. V shed 4 bases and J shed 2 bases, with 6 bases lying between them. This CDR3 comprises 12 residues. Germline V gene data show CDR1 as SGHRS and CDR2 as YFSETQ. Here the CDR3 reads CASSRGQETQYF. Here the CDR3 DNA reads TGCGCCAGCAGCCGCGGACAAGAGACCCAGTACTTC.

This chain links TRBV9 with TRBJ2-7; tentative D call: TRBD1 (6 bases). The V gene lost 0 bases and the J gene lost 6 bases, with 16 bases spanning the gap. Germline V gives CDR1 SGDLS, CDR2 YYNGEE. The CDR3 has 15 amino acids. Written as DNA, the CDR3 is TGTGCCAGCAGCGTAGGTTGGACAGAGGGGAGCGAGCAGTACTTC. It yields the protein CASSVGWTEGSEQYF.